This T cell receptor beta chain is drawn from a study of blood T cell repertoires in COVID-19. J gave up 2 bases and V 3 bases, and 2 bases lay outside the gene matches. Germline CDR1 reads SGHRS; CDR2 reads YFSETQ. The CDR3 totals 13 residues. Data came from immunoSEQ multiplex PCR; TCRdb stores just in-frame clones and leaves some out. The table has more than 150,000 clones, around 87% seen once. Cohorts were assigned according to the clinical history that participants reported. The TCR was taken from a woman under 40 who had recovered from COVID-19. The V and J genes are TRBV5-1 and TRBJ2-7; 7 nucleotides align to TRBD1. Sequencing was performed on PBMCs or T cells enriched from blood (not recorded which). CDR3 DNA sequence: TGCGCCAGCAGCTCCACAGGGGCCTACGAGCAGTACTTC. Translated, it gives CASSSTGAYEQYF.